This T cell receptor (beta chain) came from a study of cytomegalovirus exposure and HLA in healthy donors. About the research overall: Previous work identified roughly 120 million unique TCR beta sequences from approximately 190 million T cells. Points from the study as a whole: When analyzed later, a missense DCLRE1C variant was found to be linked to TCR beta V- and J-gene trimming.

Germline lookup yields CDR1 SGHAT and CDR2 FQNNGV. The CDR3 totals 14 residues. Trimming stripped 4 bases from V and 3 bases from J, with 10 bases between. Regarding this clone: Its antigen is not known.

The PCR ran on 60 Vbeta and 13 Jbeta primers. Per the original data handling: Later analysis identified 80 million to 85 million unique TCR beta chains, approximately 11 million shared. Only in-frame clones appear in the TCRdb table, and some are missing; sequencing was by immunoSEQ multiplex PCR. V and J calls and clone size are those listed in that table; D and trimming were worked out from the DNA. Of more than 250,000 clones in the sample, roughly 90% were seen once. The material sequenced was PBMCs. V gene TRBV11-2 combines with J gene TRBJ1-3; D is ambiguous. The TCR comes from a woman between 18 and 29 years old in good health and CMV-seronegative. CDR3 in amino acids: CASSSESYGNTIYF. DNA of the CDR3: TGTGCCAGCAGCTCAGAATCCTATGGAAACACCATATATTTT.